These 8 T cell receptor beta chains share one sample of origin, sequenced in a study of T cell responses to AZD1222 COVID-19 vaccine. Some clones are missing from TCRdb's copy, which holds only in-frame ones; the method was immunoSEQ multiplex PCR. This table has about 54,000 clones, about 90% appearing once. The sample was peripheral blood, taken on day 0 of AZD1222 vaccination. The receptors derive from an adult in good health.

CDR3 nucleotides: TGTGCCAGCAGTTTTATGAGTGCGGCTAATTCACCCCTCCACTTT. It encodes CASSFMSAANSPLHF. The chain recombines TRBV27 with TRBJ1-6; D uncertain. CDR1 and CDR2 from the germline V gene are MNHEY and SMNVEV (reference sequence). The CDR3 is 15 residues long. Trimming stripped 3 bases from V and 6 bases from J, with 12 bases between.

The rearrangement uses TRBV5-1 and TRBJ1-1, with 8 bases that match TRBD1. The trim removed 0 bases at V and 1 base at J, leaving 5 bases unmatched. The CDR3 spans 16 residues. The germline CDR1 and CDR2 sequences are SGHRS and YFSETQ. CDR3 in DNA: TGCGCCAGCAGCTTGGCTCAGGGGGCCAAGAACACTGAAGCTTTCTTT. Its protein is CASSLAQGAKNTEAFF.

The genes are TRBV3-1 (or the pseudogene TRBV3-2) and TRBJ2-5; weak D call: TRBD2 (5 bases). The CDR3 is 15 residues long. Germline assignment: CDR1 LGHDT and CDR2 YNNKEL (reference sequence). Trimming cost V 2 bases and J 0 bases, with 10 bases left between them. DNA for the CDR3: TGTGCCAGCAGCCAACGCGGAGGTCACCAAGAGACCCAGTACTTC. It yields the protein CASSQRGGHQETQYF.

The gene calls are TRBV24-1 and TRBJ1-2; the D gene is possibly TRBD1 (5 bases). CDR1 KGHDR and CDR2 SFDVKD come from the germline V gene. The V and J ends lost 9 bases and 7 bases respectively, with 23 bases between them. The CDR3 loop spans 15 amino acids. CDR3 in DNA: TGTGCCACCGGGACCTTTGGGACTCCCATTTGTGGCTACACCTTC. It translates to CATGTFGTPICGYTF.

The chain carries TRBV19 and TRBJ1-5; D call uncertain. CDR1 is LNHDA, CDR2 SQIVND, per germline (reference sequence). The CDR3 is made up of 15 amino acids. Trimming took off 6 bases at V and 3 bases at J, with 15 bases between the two ends. CDR3 DNA: TGTGCCAGTAGGGACCATTCGGGAATCAATCAGCCCCAGCATTTT. This gives the protein CASRDHSGINQPQHF.

In DNA form, the CDR3 reads TGTGCCAGCAGTATCCTCGGGACAGCGGGGTCTCCGGATACGCAGTATTTT. Its translation is CASSILGTAGSPDTQYF. The rearrangement uses TRBV6-2 or TRBV6-3 and TRBJ2-3; perhaps D is TRBD1 or TRBD2 (7 bases each). This CDR3 contains 17 residues. Germline assignment: CDR1 MNHEY and CDR2 SVGEGT. Trimming removed 5 bases from V and 6 bases from J, with 24 bases in between.

The chain carries TRBV7-8 and TRBJ2-7; 8 bases are a match to TRBD1. CDR3 length equals 15 residues. Germline trimming cut 1 base from V and 4 bases from J; bases unmatched to any gene: 6. CDR1 and CDR2 (germline): SGHVS, FQNEAQ. CDR3 nucleotides: TGTGCCAGCAGCTTAGAGGGGACAGGCGCATACGAGCAGTACTTC. It is translated as CASSLEGTGAYEQYF.

This rearrangement joins TRBV15 to TRBJ2-3; no firm D call. CDR1 is LNHNV and CDR2 is YYDKDF in the germline V gene (reference sequence). The CDR3 has 16 amino acids. V was pared by 0 bases and J by 0 bases, with 10 bases between. The CDR3 DNA reads TGTGCCACCAGCAGAGAGCATTCTGGGAGCACAGATACGCAGTATTTT. Residues: CATSREHSGSTDTQYF.